This TCR beta chain is from a study of control samples from healthy donors and cancer patients. From germline, CDR1 is SGDLS and CDR2 YYNGEE. Trimming left V 3 bases short and J 6 bases short, with 12 bases between. This CDR3 spans 14 amino acids. TCRdb's table, derived via immunoSEQ multiplex PCR, lists solely in-frame clones and lacks some. The sample comprises roughly 120,000 clones, around 87% of which are singletons, and about 1.1% rests with the top ten. This receptor was identified in a woman aged 45-65 years with colorectal cancer. The sequencing input was PBMCs. This chain joins TRBV9 and TRBJ1-4, with a tentative D call TRBD1 (6 bases). The CDR3 protein is CASSANRDDEKLFF. The CDR3, as DNA: TGTGCCAGCAGCGCCAACAGGGACGATGAAAAACTGTTTTTT.